This entry features one T cell receptor (beta chain) sequence. The CDR3 has 15 residues. V was clipped by 10 bases and J by 7 bases; unmatched bases: 16. In germline, CDR1 is MDHEN, CDR2 SYDVKM. These data belong to a study of blood T cell repertoires in COVID-19. At the level of the study: Sites in the United States, Italy and Spain provided acute and convalescent COVID-19 samples. T cells, B-cell-depleted T cells, or PBMCs provided the cDNA or gDNA that served as material.

Study processing details: The authors estimated nucleated cell counts from reference gene primer amplification. Only in-frame clones appear in the TCRdb table, and some are missing; sequencing was by immunoSEQ multiplex PCR. The V and J calls and clone size are taken from that table; D and trimming were inferred from the DNA. The sample holds 20,000 or so clones, 75% to 95% seen once. The TCR originated in an older man with active COVID-19. Sequenced: peripheral blood. The chain recombines TRBV28 with TRBJ2-7; 10 bases align to TRBD2. This CDR3 reads CATLPPLSGRHEQYF. The CDR3, as DNA: TGTGCCACCCTCCCACCTCTTAGCGGGAGGCATGAGCAGTACTTC.